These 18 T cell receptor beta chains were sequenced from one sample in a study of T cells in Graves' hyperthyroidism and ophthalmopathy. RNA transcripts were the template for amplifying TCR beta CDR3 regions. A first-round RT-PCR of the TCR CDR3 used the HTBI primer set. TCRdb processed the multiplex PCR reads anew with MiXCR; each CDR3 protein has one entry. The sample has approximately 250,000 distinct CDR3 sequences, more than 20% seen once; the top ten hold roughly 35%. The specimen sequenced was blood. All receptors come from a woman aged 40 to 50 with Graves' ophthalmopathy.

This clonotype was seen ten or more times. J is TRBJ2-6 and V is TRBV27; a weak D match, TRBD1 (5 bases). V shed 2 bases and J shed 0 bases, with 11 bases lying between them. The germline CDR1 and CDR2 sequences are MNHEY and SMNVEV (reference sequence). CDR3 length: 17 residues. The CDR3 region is CASSLITGLSGANVLTF. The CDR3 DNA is TGTGCCAGCAGTTTAATCACAGGTCTCTCTGGGGCCAACGTCCTGACTTTC.

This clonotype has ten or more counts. CDR3 residues: CASSRQGTVDGYTF. CDR3 sequence (DNA): TGTGCCAGCAGCCGACAGGGGACGGTAGATGGCTACACCTTC. V usage is TRBV7-8 and J usage is TRBJ1-2; 8 nucleotides align to TRBD1. In germline, CDR1 is SGHVS, CDR2 FQNEAQ. V shed 5 bases, J shed 6 bases, and the junction held 8 bases outside the gene matches. The CDR3 is 14 amino acids.

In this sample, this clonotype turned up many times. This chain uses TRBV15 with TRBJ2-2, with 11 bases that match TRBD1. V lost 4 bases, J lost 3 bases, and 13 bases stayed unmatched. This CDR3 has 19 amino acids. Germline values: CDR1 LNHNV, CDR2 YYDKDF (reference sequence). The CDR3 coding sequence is TGTGCCACCAGCACATTATATCGGGACAGGGGGGACTACACCGGGGAGCTGTTTTTT. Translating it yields CATSTLYRDRGDYTGELFF.

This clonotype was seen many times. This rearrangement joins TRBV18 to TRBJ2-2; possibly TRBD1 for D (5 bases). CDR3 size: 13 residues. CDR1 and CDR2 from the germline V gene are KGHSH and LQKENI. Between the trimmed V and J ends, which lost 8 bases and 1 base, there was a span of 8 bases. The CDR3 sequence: CASLTGNTGELFF. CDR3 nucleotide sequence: TGTGCCAGCCTCACAGGGAACACCGGGGAGCTGTTTTTT.

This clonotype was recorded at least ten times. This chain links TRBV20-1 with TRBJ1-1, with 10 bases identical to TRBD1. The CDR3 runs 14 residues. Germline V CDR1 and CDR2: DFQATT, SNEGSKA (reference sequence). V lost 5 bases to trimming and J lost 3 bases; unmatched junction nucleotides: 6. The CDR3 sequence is CSARQGAGDTEAFF. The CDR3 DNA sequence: TGCAGTGCTCGACAGGGGGCTGGCGACACTGAAGCTTTCTTT.

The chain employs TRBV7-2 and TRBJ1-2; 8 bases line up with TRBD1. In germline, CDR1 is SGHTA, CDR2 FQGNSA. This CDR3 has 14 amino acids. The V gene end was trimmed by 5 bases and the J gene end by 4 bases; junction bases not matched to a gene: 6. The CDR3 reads CASSGTGFFYGYTF. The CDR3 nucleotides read TGTGCCAGCAGCGGGACAGGATTTTTCTATGGCTACACCTTC. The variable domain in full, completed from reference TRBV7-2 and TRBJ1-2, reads GAGVSQSPSNKVTEKGKDVELRCDPISGHTALYWYRQSLGQGLEFLIYFQGNSAPDKSGLPSDRFSAERTGGSVSTLTIQRTQQEDSAVYLCASSGTGFFYGYTFGSGTRLTVV.

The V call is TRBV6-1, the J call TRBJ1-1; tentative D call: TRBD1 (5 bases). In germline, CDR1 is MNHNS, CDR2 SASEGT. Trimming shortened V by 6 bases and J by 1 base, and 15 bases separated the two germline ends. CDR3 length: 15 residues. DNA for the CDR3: TGTGCCAGCAGAACCATGGGGACCCAGAACACTGAAGCTTTCTTT. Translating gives CASRTMGTQNTEAFF.

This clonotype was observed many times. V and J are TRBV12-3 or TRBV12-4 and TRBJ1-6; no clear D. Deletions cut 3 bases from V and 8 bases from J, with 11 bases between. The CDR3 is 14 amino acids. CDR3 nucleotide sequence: TGTGCCAGCAGTTTTCACCACAGAGATTCACCCCTCCACTTT. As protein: CASSFHHRDSPLHF.

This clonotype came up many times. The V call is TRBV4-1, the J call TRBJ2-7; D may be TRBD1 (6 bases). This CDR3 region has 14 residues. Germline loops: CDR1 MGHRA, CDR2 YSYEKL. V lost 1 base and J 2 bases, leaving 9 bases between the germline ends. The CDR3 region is CASSQGRGPYEQYF. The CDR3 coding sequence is TGCGCCAGCAGCCAAGGCAGGGGACCCTACGAGCAGTACTTC.

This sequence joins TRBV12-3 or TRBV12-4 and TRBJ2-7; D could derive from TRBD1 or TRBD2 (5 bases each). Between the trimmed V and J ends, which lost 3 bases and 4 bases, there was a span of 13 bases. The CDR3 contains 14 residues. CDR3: CASSLGVNKYEQYF. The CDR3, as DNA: TGTGCCAGCAGTTTGGGGGTTAATAAGTACGAGCAGTACTTC.

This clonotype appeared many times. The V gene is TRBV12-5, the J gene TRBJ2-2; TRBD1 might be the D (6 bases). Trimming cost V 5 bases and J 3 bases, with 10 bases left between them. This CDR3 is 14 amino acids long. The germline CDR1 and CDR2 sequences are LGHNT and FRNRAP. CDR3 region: CASGGDTYTGELFF. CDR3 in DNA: TGTGCTAGTGGTGGGGACACCTACACCGGGGAGCTGTTTTTT.

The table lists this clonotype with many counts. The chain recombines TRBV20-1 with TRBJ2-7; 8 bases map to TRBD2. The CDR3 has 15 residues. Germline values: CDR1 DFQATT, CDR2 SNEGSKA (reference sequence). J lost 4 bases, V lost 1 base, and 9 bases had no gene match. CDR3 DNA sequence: TGCAGTGCTAGAGGGGAACTAGCGGTCGTATACGAGCAGTACTTC. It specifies CSARGELAVVYEQYF.

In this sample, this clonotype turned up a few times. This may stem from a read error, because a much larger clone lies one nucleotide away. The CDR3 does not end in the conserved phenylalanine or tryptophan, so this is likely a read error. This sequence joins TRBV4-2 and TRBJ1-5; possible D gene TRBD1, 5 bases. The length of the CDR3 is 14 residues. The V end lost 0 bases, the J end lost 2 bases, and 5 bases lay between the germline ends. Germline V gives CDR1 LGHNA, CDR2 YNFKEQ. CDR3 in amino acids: CASSQDRGNQPQHL. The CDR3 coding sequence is TGTGCCAGCAGCCAAGACAGGGGCAATCAGCCCCAGCATCTT.

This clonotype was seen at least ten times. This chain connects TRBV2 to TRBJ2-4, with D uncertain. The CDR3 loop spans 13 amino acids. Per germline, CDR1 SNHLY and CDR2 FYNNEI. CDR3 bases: TGTGCTATCGCAGCCCCGGCCAAAAACATTCAGTACTTC. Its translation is CAIAAPAKNIQYF.

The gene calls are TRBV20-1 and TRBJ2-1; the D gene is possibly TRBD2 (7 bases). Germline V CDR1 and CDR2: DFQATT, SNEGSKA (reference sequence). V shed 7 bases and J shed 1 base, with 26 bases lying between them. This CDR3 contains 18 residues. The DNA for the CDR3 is TGCAGTGGCACGGGGGGACACCCAGGGAGACGGTCCTACAATGAGCAGTTCTTC. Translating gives CSGTGGHPGRRSYNEQFF.

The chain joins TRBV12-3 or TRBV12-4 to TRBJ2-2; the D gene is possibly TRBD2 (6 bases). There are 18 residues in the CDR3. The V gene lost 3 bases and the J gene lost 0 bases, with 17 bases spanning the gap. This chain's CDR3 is CASSFGGRGISNTGELFF. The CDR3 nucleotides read TGTGCCAGCAGTTTTGGAGGACGGGGGATATCGAACACCGGGGAGCTGTTTTTT.

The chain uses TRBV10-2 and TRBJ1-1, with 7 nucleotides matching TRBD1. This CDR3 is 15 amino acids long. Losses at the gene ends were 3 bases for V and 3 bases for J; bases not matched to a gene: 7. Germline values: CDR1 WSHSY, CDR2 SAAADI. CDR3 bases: TGCGCCAGCAGTGATGGAGGGGGCGCGGACACTGAAGCTTTCTTT. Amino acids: CASSDGGGADTEAFF.

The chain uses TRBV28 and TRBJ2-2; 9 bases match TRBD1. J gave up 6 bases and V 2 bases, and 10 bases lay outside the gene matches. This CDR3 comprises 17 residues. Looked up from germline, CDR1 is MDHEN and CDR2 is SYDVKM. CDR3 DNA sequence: TGTGCCAGCAGTTTAGATGGGACAGGGATATTGGCCGGGGAGCTGTTTTTT. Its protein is CASSLDGTGILAGELFF.